This TCR beta chain was observed in a study of CD8 T cells in ankylosing spondylitis. TCRdb processed the 5' RACE reads anew with MiXCR; each CDR3 protein has one entry. The profile shows approximately 100,000 distinct CDR3 sequences, about 25% of them singletons. V was shortened by 3 bases and J by 0 bases, with 12 bases between the two germline ends. The CDR3 runs 15 residues. From germline, CDR1 is DFQATT and CDR2 SNEGSKA (reference sequence). Broader study findings: Disease-linked clones were reportedly significantly enriched in matched ankylosing spondylitis synovial fluid.

This clonotype showed up just a few times. The target antigen is unknown. Sequencing was carried out using synovial fluid, either unsorted or a sorted T cell fraction (not recorded which). The sequence derives from a male donor with ankylosing spondylitis. This chain connects TRBV20-1 to TRBJ2-1, with D perhaps assigned TRBD1 or TRBD2 (5 bases each). The CDR3 loop reads CSASTGPSSYNEQFF. CDR3 sequence (DNA): TGCAGTGCTAGTACGGGGCCGAGCTCCTACAATGAGCAGTTCTTC.